These T cell receptor beta chains were read from a single sample in a study of cytomegalovirus exposure and HLA in healthy donors. Assay: immunoSEQ multiplex PCR; the TCRdb copy retains only in-frame clones and omits some. There are fewer than 120,000 clones in the sample; roughly 89% occur only once, and approximately 1.9% lies in the top ten. The sequenced sample consisted of PBMCs. These receptors originate from a woman younger than 30 in good health and CMV-seronegative. Each CDR3 is given with its conserved first and last residue. The D gene is left open where the match is weak. Expanded clones get a size class; other rows say once, few or many, or leave the size out.

TRBV4-3	.	TRBJ2-7	TRBD2	17	CASSQDSTSGIFYEQYF	TGCGCCAGCAGCCAAGATAGCACTAGCGGGATTTTTTACGAGCAGTACTTC
TRBV28	.	TRBJ1-2	.	13	CASSLRQGYGYTF	TGTGCCAGCAGTTTGAGGCAGGGGTATGGCTACACCTTC
TRBV5-6	.	TRBJ2-3	TRBD1	15	CASSHTRGTGDTQYF	TGTGCCAGCAGCCACACCAGGGGGACCGGGGATACGCAGTATTTT
TRBV7-3	.	TRBJ2-1	.	13	CASQAGSYNEQFF	TGTGCCAGCCAGGCAGGGTCTTACAATGAGCAGTTCTTC
TRBV6-4	.	TRBJ2-1	TRBD2	15	CASSDLQRGLNEQFF	TGTGCCAGCAGTGACCTACAGCGGGGGCTAAATGAGCAGTTCTTC
TRBV7-2	.	TRBJ2-1	TRBD2	15	CASSSGLAGGHEQFF	TGTGCCAGCAGCTCTGGACTAGCGGGGGGGCATGAGCAGTTCTTC
TRBV15	.	TRBJ2-2	TRBD2	13	CATPGGGTGELFF	TGTGCCACCCCAGGCGGGGGGACCGGGGAGCTGTTTTTT
TRBV4-3	once	TRBJ1-2	TRBD1	18	CASSQGRFGDRGHYGYTF	TGCGCCAGCAGCCAAGGAAGATTCGGGGACAGGGGTCACTATGGCTACACCTTC
TRBV7-2	.	TRBJ2-2	.	17	CASSSRSRGTNTGELFF	TGTGCCAGCAGCTCCCGTAGTCGCGGCACTAACACCGGGGAGCTGTTTTTT
TRBV9	.	TRBJ2-7	TRBD1	13	CASSGGLSREQYF	TGTGCCAGTTCAGGGGGTCTCTCGCGAGAGCAGTACTTC
TRBV7-8	.	TRBJ1-1	.	16	CASSLATWSGGTEAFF	TGTGCCAGCAGCTTAGCCACATGGTCCGGGGGCACTGAAGCTTTCTTT
TRBV7-2	.	TRBJ2-5	TRBD1	15	CASSYNRGRGETQYF	TGTGCCAGCAGCTATAACAGGGGGCGTGGGGAGACCCAGTACTTC
TRBV5-4	once	TRBJ1-2	TRBD1	13	CASSPRTGGINTF	TGTGCCAGCAGCCCCCGGACAGGCGGAATTAACACCTTC
TRBV4-1	.	TRBJ1-1	.	15	CASRDSGTKNTEAFF	TGCGCCAGCAGGGATTCCGGGACAAAGAACACTGAAGCTTTCTTT
TRBV19	.	TRBJ1-2	.	14	CASSFPTGGYGYTF	TGTGCCAGTAGTTTCCCCACAGGTGGCTATGGCTACACCTTC
TRBV30	.	TRBJ1-5	TRBD1	13	CAWSGQGDQPQHF	TGTGCCTGGAGTGGACAGGGGGATCAGCCCCAGCATTTT
TRBV29-1	.	TRBJ1-1	TRBD1	12	CSGQGGETEAFF	TGCAGCGGACAGGGGGGAGAAACTGAAGCTTTCTTT
TRBV11-2	.	TRBJ1-4	TRBD1	18	CASSLMGTGWITNEKLFF	TGTGCCAGCAGCTTAATGGGGACAGGGTGGATTACTAATGAAAAACTGTTTTTT
TRBV2	once	TRBJ2-3	TRBD2	14	CASAGLAGRDTQYF	TGTGCCAGCGCGGGACTAGCGGGAAGAGATACGCAGTATTTT
TRBV2	.	TRBJ2-1	TRBD2	11	CASSLAAEQFF	TGTGCCAGCAGCCTAGCGGCTGAGCAGTTCTTC
TRBV19	.	TRBJ2-7	.	16	CASSVPSSKGIYEQYF	TGTGCCAGTAGTGTACCTAGCTCCAAAGGTATCTACGAGCAGTACTTC
TRBV9	.	TRBJ1-6	TRBD1	16	CASSARTGTYNSPLHF	TGTGCCAGCAGCGCCCGGACAGGGACCTATAATTCACCCCTCCACTTT
TRBV19	.	TRBJ2-4	.	13	CASSMGSGNIQYF	TGTGCCAGTAGTATGGGTAGCGGAAACATTCAGTACTTC
TRBV27	.	TRBJ1-2	.	16	CASSPLGGQEYYGYTF	TGTGCCAGCAGTCCTCTTGGCGGGCAGGAGTACTATGGCTACACCTTC
TRBV29-1	.	TRBJ1-1	.	10	CSPGVDEAFF	TGCAGCCCCGGGGTGGATGAAGCTTTCTTT
TRBV5-6	.	TRBJ1-5	.	15	CASSQQGKNDQPQHF	TGTGCCAGCAGCCAGCAGGGAAAAAACGATCAGCCCCAGCATTTT
TRBV11-2	.	TRBJ2-4	.	15	CASSLGAIAKNIQYF	TGTGCCAGCAGCTTAGGCGCTATAGCCAAAAACATTCAGTACTTC
TRBV7-2	once	TRBJ2-5	.	15	CASSLVRQGKETQYF	TGTGCCAGCAGCTTAGTGCGGCAGGGTAAAGAGACCCAGTACTTC
TRBV28	once	TRBJ1-2	.	16	CASSPLQGLGNYGYTF	TGTGCCAGCAGTCCCCTCCAGGGTCTAGGAAACTATGGCTACACCTTC
TRBV29-1	.	TRBJ2-1	TRBD2	16	CSVDSTLAGIYNEQFF	TGCAGCGTTGACAGTACGCTAGCGGGAATCTACAATGAGCAGTTCTTC
TRBV2	once	TRBJ2-3	.	14	CASLRDGYTDTQYF	TGTGCCAGCCTGCGGGACGGCTACACAGATACGCAGTATTTT
TRBV28	.	TRBJ1-1	.	13	CASSLSLNTEAFF	TGTGCCAGCAGTTTATCCTTGAACACTGAAGCTTTCTTT
TRBV4-2	.	TRBJ2-3	.	15	CASSQVSSGTDTQYF	TGTGCCAGCAGCCAAGTCTCGTCGGGCACAGATACGCAGTATTTT
TRBV20-1	.	TRBJ1-1	TRBD1	11	CSARSDREAFF	TGCAGTGCCAGGTCGGACAGGGAAGCTTTCTTT
TRBV7-2	.	TRBJ1-1	TRBD1	14	CASSPRQGSTEAFF	TGTGCCAGCAGCCCCCGACAGGGGAGCACTGAAGCTTTCTTT
TRBV11-2	few	TRBJ2-3	TRBD2	16	CASSSGIRQRGDTQYF	TGTGCCAGCAGCTCGGGTATTCGACAGCGGGGAGATACGCAGTATTTT
TRBV5-1	.	TRBJ1-2	.	19	CASSGFAFGGPAPLYGYTF	TGCGCCAGCAGCGGATTTGCCTTCGGGGGTCCTGCTCCCCTCTATGGCTACACCTTC